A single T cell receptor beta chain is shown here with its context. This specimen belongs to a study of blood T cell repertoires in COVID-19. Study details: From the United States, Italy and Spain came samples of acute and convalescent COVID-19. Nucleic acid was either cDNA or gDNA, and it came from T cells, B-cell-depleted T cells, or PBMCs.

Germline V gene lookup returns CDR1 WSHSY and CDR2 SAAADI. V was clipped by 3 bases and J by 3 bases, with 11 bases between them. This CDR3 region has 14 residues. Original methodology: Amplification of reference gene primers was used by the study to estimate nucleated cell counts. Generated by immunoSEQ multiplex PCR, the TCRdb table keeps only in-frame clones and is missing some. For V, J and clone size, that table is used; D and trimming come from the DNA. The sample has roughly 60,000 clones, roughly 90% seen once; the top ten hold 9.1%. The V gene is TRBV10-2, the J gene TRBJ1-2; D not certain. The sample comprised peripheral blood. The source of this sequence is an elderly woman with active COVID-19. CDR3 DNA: TGCGCCAGCAGTGAATCTGATCGAGACTATGGCTACACCTTC. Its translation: CASSESDRDYGYTF.